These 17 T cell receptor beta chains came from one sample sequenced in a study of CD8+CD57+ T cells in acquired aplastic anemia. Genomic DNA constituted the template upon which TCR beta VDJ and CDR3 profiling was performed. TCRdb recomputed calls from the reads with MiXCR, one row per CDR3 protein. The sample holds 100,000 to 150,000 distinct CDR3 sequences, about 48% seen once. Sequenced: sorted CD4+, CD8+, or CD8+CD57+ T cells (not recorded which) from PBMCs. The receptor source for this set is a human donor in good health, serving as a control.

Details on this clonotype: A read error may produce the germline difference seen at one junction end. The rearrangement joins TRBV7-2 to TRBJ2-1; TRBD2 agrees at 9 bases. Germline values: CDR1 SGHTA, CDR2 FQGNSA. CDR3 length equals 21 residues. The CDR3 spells CASSQPPGGAGGFASYNEQFF. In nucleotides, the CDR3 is TGCGCCAGCAGCCAACCCCCCGGGGGGGCGGGGGGGTTCGCCTCCTACAATGAGCAGTTCTTC.

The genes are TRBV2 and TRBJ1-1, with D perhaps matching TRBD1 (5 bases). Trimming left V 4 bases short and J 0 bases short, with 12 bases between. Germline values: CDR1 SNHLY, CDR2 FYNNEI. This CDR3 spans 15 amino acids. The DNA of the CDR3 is TGTGCCAGCAGTGGTTGGCAGGGTCTGAACACTGAAGCTTTCTTT. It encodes CASSGWQGLNTEAFF.

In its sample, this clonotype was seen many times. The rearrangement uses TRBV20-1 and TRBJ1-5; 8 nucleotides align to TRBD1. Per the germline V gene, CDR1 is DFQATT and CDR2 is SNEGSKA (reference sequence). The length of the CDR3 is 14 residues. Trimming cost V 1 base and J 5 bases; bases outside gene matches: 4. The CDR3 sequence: CSARADRVDQPQHF. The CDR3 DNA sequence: TGCAGTGCTAGAGCGGACAGGGTGGATCAGCCCCAGCATTTT.

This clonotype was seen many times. CDR3: CASSVGQETQYF. The CDR3 coding sequence is TGTGCCAGCAGCGTAGGCCAGGAGACCCAGTACTTC. The chain carries TRBV9 and TRBJ2-5; D ambiguous. The V end lost 0 bases, the J end lost 5 bases, and 5 bases lay between the germline ends. Per the germline V gene, CDR1 is SGDLS and CDR2 is YYNGEE. The CDR3 consists of 12 residues.

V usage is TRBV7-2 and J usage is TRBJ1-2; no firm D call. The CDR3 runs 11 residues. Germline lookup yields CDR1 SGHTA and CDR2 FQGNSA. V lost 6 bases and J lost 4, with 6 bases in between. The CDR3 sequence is CASSYSYGYTF. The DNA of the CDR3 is TGTGCCAGCAGTTACAGCTATGGCTACACCTTC.

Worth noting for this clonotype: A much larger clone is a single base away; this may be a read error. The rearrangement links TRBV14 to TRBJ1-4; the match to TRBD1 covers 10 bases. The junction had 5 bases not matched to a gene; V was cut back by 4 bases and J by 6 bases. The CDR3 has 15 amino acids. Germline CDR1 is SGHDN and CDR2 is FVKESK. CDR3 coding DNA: TGTGCCAGCAGCCCAGGGACAGGGGATGATGAAAAACTGTTTTTT. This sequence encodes CASSPGTGDDEKLFF.

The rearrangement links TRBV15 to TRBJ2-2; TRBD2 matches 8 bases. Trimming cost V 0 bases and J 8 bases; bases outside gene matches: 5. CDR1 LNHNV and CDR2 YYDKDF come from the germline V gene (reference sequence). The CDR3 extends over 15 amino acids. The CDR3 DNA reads TGTGCCACCAGCAGAGATCCAGCGGGAGAGGGGGAGCTGTTTTTT. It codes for CATSRDPAGEGELFF. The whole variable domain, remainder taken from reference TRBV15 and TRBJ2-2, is DAMVIQNPRYQVTQFGKPVTLSCSQTLNHNVMYWYQQKSSQAPKLLFHYYDKDFNNEADTPDNFQSRRPNTSFCFLDIRSPGLGDTAMYLCATSRDPAGEGELFFGEGSRLTVL.

CDR3 amino acids: CASSRDRVEQYF. Written as DNA, the CDR3 is TGTGCCAGCAGCCGGGACAGGGTCGAGCAGTACTTC. The chain recombines TRBV7-2 with TRBJ2-7; TRBD1 matches at 9 bases. The CDR3 loop spans 12 amino acids. Looked up from germline, CDR1 is SGHTA and CDR2 is FQGNSA. Trimming at V came to 5 bases and at J to 6 bases, leaving 2 bases not matched to a gene.

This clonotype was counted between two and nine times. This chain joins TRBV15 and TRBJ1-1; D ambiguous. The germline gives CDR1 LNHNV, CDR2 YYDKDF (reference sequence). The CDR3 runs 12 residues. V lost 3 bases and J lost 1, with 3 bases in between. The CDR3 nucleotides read TGTGCCACCAGCAGGAGGAACACTGAAGCTTTCTTT. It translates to CATSRRNTEAFF.

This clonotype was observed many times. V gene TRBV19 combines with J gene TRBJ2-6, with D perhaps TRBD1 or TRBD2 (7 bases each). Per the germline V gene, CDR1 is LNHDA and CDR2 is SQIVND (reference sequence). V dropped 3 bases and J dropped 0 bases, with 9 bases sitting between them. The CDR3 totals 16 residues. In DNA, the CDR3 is TGTGCCAGTAGTATCAGGGGGGGCTCTGGGGCCAACGTCCTGACTTTC. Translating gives CASSIRGGSGANVLTF.

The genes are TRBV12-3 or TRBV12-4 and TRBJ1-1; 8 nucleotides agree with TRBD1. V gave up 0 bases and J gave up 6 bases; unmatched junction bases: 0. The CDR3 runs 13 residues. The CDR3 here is CASSLAGQAEAFF. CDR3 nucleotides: TGTGCCAGCAGTTTAGCGGGACAGGCTGAAGCTTTCTTT.

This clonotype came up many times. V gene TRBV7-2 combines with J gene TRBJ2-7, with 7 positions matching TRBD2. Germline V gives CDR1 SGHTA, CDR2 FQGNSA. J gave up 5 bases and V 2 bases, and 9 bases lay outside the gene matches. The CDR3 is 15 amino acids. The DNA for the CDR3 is TGTGCCAGCAGCTTAAGCGGGGTCCACATGGACGAGCAGTACTTC. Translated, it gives CASSLSGVHMDEQYF. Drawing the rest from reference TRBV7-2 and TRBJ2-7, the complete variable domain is GAGVSQSPSNKVTEKGKDVELRCDPISGHTALYWYRQSLGQGLEFLIYFQGNSAPDKSGLPSDRFSAERTGGSVSTLTIQRTQQEDSAVYLCASSLSGVHMDEQYFGPGTRLTVT.

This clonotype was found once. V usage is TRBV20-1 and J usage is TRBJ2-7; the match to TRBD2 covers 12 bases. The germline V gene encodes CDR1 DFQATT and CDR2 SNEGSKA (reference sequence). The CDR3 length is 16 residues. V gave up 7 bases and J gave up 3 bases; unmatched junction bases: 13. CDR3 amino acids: CSGRLAGAGLIYEQYF. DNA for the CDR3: TGCAGTGGTCGACTAGCGGGGGCCGGACTTATCTACGAGCAGTACTTC.

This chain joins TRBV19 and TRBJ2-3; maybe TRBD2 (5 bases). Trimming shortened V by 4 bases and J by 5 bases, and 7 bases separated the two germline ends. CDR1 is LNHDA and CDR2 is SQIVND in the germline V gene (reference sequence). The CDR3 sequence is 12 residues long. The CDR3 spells CASSRLKDTQYF. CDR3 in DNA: TGTGCCAGTAGTAGACTAAAAGATACGCAGTATTTT.

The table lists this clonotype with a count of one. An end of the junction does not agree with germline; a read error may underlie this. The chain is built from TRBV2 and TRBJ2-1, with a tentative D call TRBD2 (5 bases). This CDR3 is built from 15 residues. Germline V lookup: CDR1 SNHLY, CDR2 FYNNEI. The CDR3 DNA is TGTGCCAGCAGTGAAGGAGGGCTCCGTTACAATGAGCAGCTCTTC. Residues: CASSEGGLRYNEQLF.

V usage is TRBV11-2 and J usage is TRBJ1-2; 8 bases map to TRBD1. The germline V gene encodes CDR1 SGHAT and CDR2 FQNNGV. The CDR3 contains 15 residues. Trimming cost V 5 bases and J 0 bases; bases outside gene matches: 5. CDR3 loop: CASSPRTGPNYGYTF. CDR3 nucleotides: TGTGCCAGCAGCCCTAGGACAGGGCCTAACTATGGCTACACCTTC.

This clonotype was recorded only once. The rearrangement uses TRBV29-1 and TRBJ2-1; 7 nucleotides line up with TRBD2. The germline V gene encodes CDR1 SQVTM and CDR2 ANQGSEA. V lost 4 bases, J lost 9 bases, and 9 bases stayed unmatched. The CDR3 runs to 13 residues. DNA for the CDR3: TGCAGCGTTGCAGGACTAGGACGTGGTGAGCAGTTCTTC. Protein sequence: CSVAGLGRGEQFF.